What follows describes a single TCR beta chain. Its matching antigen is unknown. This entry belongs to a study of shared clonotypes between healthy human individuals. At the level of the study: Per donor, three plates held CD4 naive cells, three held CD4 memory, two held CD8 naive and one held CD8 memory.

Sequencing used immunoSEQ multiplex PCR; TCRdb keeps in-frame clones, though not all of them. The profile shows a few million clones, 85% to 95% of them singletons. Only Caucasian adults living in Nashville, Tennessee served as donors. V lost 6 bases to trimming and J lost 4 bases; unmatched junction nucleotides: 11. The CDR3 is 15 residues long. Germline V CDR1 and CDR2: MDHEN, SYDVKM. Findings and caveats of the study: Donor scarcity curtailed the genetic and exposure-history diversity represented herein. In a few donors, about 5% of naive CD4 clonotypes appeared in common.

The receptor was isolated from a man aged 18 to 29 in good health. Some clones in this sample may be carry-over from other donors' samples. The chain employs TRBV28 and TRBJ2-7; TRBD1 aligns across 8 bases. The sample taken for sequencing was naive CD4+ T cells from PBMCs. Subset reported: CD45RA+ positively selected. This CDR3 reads CASRSSGQGRYEQYF. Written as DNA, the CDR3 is TGTGCCAGCAGATCTTCCGGACAGGGCCGGTACGAGCAGTACTTC. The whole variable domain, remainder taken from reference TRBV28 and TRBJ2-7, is DVKVTQSSRYLVKRTGEKVFLECVQDMDHENMFWYRQDPGLGLRLIYFSYDVKMKEKGDIPEGYSVSREKKERFSLILESASTNQTSMYLCASRSSGQGRYEQYFGPGTRLTVT.